This T cell receptor (beta chain) was found in a study of T cells in tumors after PD-1 blockade. Study-wide context: Tumor samples averaged nearly 27,000 templates (range about 550-99,264) and thousands of unique clonotypes.

Profiled with immunoSEQ multiplex PCR; TCRdb holds only in-frame clones, not every one. The sample shows more than 6,500 clones, 55% to 70% of them seen only once. Points on this clone: Additional DNA sequences in this sample encode the identical CDR3.

V gave up 3 bases and J gave up 6 bases, with 12 bases separating them. This CDR3 contains 14 residues. The germline CDR1 and CDR2 sequences are MNHEY and SVGEGT. Input was about 550 ng to 6,500 ng of genomic DNA from tumor or blood. The sample here was tumor tissue, taken after anti-PD-1 treatment. The source is a human donor with basal cell carcinoma. This chain uses TRBV6-2 or TRBV6-3 with TRBJ2-1, with D perhaps TRBD1 or TRBD2 (5 bases each). The CDR3 region is CASSYVGDPNEQFF. The CDR3 coding sequence is TGTGCCAGCAGTTATGTGGGGGACCCCAATGAGCAGTTCTTC.